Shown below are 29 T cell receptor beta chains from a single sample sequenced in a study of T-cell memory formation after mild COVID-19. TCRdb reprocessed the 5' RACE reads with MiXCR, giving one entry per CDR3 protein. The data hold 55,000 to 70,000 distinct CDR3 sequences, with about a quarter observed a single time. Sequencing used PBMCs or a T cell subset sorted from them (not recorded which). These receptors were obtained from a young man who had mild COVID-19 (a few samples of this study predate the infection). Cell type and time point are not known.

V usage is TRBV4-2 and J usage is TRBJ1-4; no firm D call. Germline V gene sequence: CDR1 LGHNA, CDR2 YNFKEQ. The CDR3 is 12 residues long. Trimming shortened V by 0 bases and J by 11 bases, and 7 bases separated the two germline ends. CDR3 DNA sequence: TGTGCCAGCAGCCAAGATTGGAGGAAACTGTTTTTT. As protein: CASSQDWRKLFF.

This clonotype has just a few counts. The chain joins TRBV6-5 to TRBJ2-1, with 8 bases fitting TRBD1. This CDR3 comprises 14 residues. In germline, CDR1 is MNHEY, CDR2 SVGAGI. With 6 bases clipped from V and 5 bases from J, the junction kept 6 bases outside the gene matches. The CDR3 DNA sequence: TGTGCCAGCAGGGTGGACAGGGTGGACAATGAGCAGTTCTTC. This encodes CASRVDRVDNEQFF.

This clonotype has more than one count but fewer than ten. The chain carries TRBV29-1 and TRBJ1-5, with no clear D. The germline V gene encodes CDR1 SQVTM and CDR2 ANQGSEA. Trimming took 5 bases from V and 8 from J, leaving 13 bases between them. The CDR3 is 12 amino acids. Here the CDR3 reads CSVSVGREPQHF. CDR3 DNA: TGCAGCGTTTCCGTTGGGCGGGAGCCCCAGCATTTT.

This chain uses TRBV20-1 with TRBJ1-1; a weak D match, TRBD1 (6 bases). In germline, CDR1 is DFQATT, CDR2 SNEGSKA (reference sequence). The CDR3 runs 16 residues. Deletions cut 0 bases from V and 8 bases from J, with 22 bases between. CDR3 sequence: CSARDAPILGGWEAFF. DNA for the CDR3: TGCAGTGCTAGAGACGCCCCGATACTGGGGGGCTGGGAAGCTTTCTTT.

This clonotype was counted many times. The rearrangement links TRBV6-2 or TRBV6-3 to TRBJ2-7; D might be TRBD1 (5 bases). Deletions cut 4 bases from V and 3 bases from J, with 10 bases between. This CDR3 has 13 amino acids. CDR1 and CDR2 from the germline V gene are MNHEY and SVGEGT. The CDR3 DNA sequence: TGTGCCAGCAGTTCAGCAGGGATCTACGAGCAGTACTTC. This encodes CASSSAGIYEQYF.

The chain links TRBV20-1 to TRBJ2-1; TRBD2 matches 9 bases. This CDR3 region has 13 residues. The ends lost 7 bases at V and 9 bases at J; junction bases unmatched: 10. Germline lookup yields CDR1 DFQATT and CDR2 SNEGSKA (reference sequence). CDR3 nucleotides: TGCAGTGGTATGCGGACTAGCGTAGGTGAGCAGTTCTTC. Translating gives CSGMRTSVGEQFF.

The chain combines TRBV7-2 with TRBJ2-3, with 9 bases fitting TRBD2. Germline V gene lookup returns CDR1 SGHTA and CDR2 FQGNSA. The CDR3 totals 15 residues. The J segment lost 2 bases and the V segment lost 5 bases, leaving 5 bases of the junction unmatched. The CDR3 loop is CASSPRGGDTDTQYF. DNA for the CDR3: TGTGCCAGCAGCCCGCGGGGGGGCGACACAGATACGCAGTATTTT. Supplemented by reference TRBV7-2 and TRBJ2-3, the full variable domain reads GAGVSQSPSNKVTEKGKDVELRCDPISGHTALYWYRQSLGQGLEFLIYFQGNSAPDKSGLPSDRFSAERTGGSVSTLTIQRTQQEDSAVYLCASSPRGGDTDTQYFGPGTRLTVL.

The DNA of the CDR3 is TGCAGTGTTGGGGGCCTTTCCTACGAGCAGTACTTC. Amino acids: CSVGGLSYEQYF. The genes are TRBV20-1 and TRBJ2-7; TRBD1 is a possible D gene (6 bases). CDR1 is DFQATT and CDR2 is SNEGSKA in the germline V gene (reference sequence). The ends were cut back, 7 bases at V and 1 base at J, with 11 bases in the middle. This CDR3 spans 12 amino acids.

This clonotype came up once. CDR3 nucleotides: TGTGCCAGCAGCCAGACAGGGAGCTCCTACGAGCAGTACGTC. It specifies CASSQTGSSYEQYV. The V call is TRBV11-2, the J call TRBJ2-7; 7 bases map to TRBD1. The V gene's germline CDR1 is SGHAT and CDR2 FQNNGV. The ends lost 5 bases at V and 0 bases at J; junction bases unmatched: 4. The CDR3 runs 14 residues.

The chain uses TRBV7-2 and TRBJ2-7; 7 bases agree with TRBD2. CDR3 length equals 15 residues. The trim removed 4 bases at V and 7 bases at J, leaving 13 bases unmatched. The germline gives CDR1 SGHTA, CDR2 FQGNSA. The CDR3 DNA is TGTGCCAGCAGCTCCCAAGCTCTAGCGGTGGGAGAGCAGTACTTC. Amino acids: CASSSQALAVGEQYF.

The CDR3 is CASRSREGHPNNEQFF. CDR3 in DNA: TGTGCCAGCCGCTCCCGGGAAGGACACCCTAATAATGAGCAGTTCTTC. V is TRBV27 and J is TRBJ2-1, with D perhaps matching TRBD1 or TRBD2 (5 bases each). Per germline, CDR1 MNHEY and CDR2 SMNVEV (reference sequence). This CDR3 is 16 amino acids long. V was cut by 8 bases and J by 7 bases, with 24 bases left in between.

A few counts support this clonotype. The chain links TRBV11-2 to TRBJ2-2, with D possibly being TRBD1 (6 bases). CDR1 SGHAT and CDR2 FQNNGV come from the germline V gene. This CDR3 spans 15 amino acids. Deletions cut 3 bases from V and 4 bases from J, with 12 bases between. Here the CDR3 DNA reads TGTGCCAGCAGCTTGGGGGCTGATTTCACCGGGGAGCTGTTTTTT. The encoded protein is CASSLGADFTGELFF. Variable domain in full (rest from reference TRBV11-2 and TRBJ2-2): EAGVAQSPRYKIIEKRQSVAFWCNPISGHATLYWYQQILGQGPKLLIQFQNNGVVDDSQLPKDRFSAERLKGVDSTLKIQPAKLEDSAVYLCASSLGADFTGELFFGEGSRLTVL.

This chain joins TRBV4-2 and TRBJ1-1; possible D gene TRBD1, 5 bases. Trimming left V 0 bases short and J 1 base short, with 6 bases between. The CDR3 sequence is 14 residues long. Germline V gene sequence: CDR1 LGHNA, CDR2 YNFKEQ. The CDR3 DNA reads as TGTGCCAGCAGCCAAGAAGGGACGAACACTGAAGCTTTCTTT. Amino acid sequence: CASSQEGTNTEAFF.

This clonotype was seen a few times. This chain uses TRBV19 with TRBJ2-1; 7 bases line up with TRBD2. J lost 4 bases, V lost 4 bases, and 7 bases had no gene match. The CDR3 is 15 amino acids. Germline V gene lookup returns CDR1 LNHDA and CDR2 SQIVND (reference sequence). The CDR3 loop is CASSTLAAEYNEQFF. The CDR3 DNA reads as TGTGCCAGTAGTACTCTAGCGGCGGAATACAATGAGCAGTTCTTC. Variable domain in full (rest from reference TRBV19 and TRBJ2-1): DGGITQSPKYLFRKEGQNVTLSCEQNLNHDAMYWYRQDPGQGLRLIYYSQIVNDFQKGDIAEGYSVSREKKESFPLTVTSAQKNPTAFYLCASSTLAAEYNEQFFGPGTRLTVL.

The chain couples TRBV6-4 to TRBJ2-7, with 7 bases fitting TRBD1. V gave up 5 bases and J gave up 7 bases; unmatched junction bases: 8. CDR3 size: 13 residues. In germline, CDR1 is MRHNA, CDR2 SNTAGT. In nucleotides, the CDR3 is TGTGCCAGCAGTACAGGGGTCAGGGGAGAGCAGTACGTC. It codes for CASSTGVRGEQYV.

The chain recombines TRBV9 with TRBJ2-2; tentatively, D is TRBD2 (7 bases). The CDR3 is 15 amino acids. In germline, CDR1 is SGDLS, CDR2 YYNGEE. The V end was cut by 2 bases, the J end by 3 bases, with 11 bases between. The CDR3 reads CASSVGGRDTGELFF. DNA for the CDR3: TGTGCCAGCAGCGTCGGGGGGCGTGACACCGGGGAGCTGTTTTTT. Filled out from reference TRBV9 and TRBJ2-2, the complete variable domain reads DSGVTQTPKHLITATGQRVTLRCSPRSGDLSVYWYQQSLDQGLQFLIQYYNGEERAKGNILERFSAQQFPDLHSELNLSSLELGDSALYFCASSVGGRDTGELFFGEGSRLTVL.

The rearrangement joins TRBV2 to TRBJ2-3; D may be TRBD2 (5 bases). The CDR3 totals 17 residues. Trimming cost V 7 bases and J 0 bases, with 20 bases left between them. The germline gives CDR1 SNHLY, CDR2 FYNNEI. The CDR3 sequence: CASTPLATTSSTDTQYF. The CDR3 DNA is TGTGCCAGCACACCCTTAGCGACTACTTCTAGCACAGATACGCAGTATTTT.

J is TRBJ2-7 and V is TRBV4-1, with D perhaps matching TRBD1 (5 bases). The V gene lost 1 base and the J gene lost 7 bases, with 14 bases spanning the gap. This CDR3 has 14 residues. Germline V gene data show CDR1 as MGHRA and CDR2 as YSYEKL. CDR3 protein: CASSQGQGTWEQYV. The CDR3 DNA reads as TGCGCCAGCAGCCAAGGGCAGGGTACGTGGGAGCAGTACGTC.

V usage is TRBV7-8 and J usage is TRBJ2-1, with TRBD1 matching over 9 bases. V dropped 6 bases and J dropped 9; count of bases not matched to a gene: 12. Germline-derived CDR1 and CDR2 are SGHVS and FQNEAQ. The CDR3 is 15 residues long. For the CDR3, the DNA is TGTGCCAGCAGAAGCCGGGACAGGGATTTGGGTGAGCAGTTCTTC. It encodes CASRSRDRDLGEQFF.

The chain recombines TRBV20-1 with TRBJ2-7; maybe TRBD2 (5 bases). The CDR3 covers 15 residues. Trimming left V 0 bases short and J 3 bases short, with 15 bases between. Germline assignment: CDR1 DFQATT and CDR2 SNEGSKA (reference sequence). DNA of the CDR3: TGCAGTGCTAGAGATTCGCGTCTAGGAGGCTACGAGCAGTACTTC. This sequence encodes CSARDSRLGGYEQYF.

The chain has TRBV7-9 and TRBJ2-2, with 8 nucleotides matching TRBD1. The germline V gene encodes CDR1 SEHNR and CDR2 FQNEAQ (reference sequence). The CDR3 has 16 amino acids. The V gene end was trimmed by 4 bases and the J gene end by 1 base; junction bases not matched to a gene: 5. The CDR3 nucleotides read TGTGCCAGCAGCTCCCCCGGACAGGGGAACACCGGGGAGCTGTTTTTT. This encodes CASSSPGQGNTGELFF.

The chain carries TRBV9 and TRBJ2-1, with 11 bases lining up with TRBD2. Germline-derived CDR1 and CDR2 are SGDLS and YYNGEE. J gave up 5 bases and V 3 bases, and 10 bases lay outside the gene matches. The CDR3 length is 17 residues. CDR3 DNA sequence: TGTGCCAGCAGCGCCCATGGTTCGGGACTAGCGGACAATGAGCAGTTCTTC. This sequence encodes CASSAHGSGLADNEQFF.

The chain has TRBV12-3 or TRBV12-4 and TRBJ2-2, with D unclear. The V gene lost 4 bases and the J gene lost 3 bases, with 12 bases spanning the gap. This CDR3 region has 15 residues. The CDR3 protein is CASSSGSADTGELFF. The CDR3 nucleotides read TGTGCCAGCAGTTCCGGAAGCGCGGACACCGGGGAGCTGTTTTTT.

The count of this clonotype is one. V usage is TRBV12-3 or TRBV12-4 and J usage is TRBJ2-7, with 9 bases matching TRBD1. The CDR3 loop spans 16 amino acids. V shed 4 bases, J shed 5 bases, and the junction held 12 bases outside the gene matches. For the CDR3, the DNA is TGTGCCAGCAGTTCCGGACAGGGGAAAGGGTCAAACGAGCAGTACGTC. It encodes CASSSGQGKGSNEQYV.

The CDR3, as DNA: TGTGCCAGCAGCTTATACCTAGCGGGGGGGCTGTACGAGCAGTACTTC. This encodes CASSLYLAGGLYEQYF. The chain links TRBV11-2 to TRBJ2-7; 12 positions match TRBD2. V was pared by 2 bases and J by 4 bases, with 6 bases of the junction left unmatched. This CDR3 spans 16 amino acids. Germline values: CDR1 SGHAT, CDR2 FQNNGV.

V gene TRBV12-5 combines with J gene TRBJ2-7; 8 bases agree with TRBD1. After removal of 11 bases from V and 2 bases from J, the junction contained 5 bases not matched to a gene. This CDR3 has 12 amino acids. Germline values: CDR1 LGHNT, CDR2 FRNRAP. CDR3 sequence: CAPGTGTYEQYV. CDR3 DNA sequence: TGTGCTCCCGGGACAGGAACCTACGAGCAGTACGTC.

CDR3 residues: CASSLAQGVNTEAFF. DNA for the CDR3: TGCGCCAGCAGCTTGGCCCAAGGGGTGAACACTGAAGCTTTCTTT. The genes are TRBV5-1 and TRBJ1-1; D possibly corresponds to TRBD1 (5 bases). The CDR3 consists of 15 residues. Trimming took 0 bases from V and 0 from J, leaving 9 bases between them. The germline CDR1 and CDR2 sequences are SGHRS and YFSETQ.

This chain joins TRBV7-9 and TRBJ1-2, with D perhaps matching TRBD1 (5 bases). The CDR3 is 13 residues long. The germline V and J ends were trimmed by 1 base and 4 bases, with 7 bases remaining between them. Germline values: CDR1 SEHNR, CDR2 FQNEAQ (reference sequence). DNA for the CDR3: TGTGCCAGCAGCTTAGGGGACCCCTATGGCTACACCTTC. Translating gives CASSLGDPYGYTF.

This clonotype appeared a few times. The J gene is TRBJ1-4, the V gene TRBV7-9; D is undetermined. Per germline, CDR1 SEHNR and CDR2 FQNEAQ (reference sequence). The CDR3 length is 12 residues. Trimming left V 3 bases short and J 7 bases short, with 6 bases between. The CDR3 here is CASSFGSEKLFF. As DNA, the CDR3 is TGTGCCAGCAGCTTCGGAAGTGAAAAACTGTTTTTT.